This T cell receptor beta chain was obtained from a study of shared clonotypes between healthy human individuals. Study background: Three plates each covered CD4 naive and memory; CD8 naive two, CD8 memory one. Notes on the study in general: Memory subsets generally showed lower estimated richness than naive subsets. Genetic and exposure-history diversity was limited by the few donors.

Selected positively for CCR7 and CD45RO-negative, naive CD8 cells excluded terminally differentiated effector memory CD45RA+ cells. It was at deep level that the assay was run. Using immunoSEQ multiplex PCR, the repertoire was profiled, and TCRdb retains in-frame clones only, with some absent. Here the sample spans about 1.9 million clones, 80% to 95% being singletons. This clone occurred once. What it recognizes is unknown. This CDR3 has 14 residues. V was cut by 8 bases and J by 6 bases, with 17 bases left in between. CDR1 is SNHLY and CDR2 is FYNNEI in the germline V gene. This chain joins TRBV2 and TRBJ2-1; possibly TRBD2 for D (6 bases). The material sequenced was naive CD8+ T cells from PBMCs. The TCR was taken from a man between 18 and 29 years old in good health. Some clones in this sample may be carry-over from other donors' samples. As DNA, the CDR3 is TGTGCCAGCTGTCGGGACTTCGGCAGCAATGAGCAGTTCTTC. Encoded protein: CASCRDFGSNEQFF.